This paragraph covers one T cell receptor beta chain sequence. Authors' methods: Nucleated cell number was recorded as an estimate derived from reference gene primer amplification. Only in-frame clones appear in the TCRdb table, and some are missing; sequencing was by immunoSEQ multiplex PCR. That table gives V, J and clone size, and the DNA gave D and trimming. The sample has over 25,000 clones; 70% to 90% are singletons. This sample is drawn from a study of blood T cell repertoires in COVID-19. Across the whole study: The origin of the acute and convalescent COVID-19 samples was the United States, Italy and Spain. The analysed material was cDNA or gDNA that came from T cells, B-cell-depleted T cells, or PBMCs.

This CDR3 has 13 amino acids. J gave up 7 bases and V 4 bases, and 8 bases lay outside the gene matches. Germline V gives CDR1 SQVTM, CDR2 ANQGSEA. The source is a man aged 65-85 years with active COVID-19. Sequencing used peripheral blood. The chain links TRBV29-1 to TRBJ2-3, with 7 nucleotides matching TRBD2. CDR3 residues: CSVGREGLNTQYF. CDR3 DNA sequence: TGCAGCGTTGGTAGGGAGGGCCTAAATACGCAGTATTTT.